The 10 T cell receptor beta chains listed next were all sequenced from one sample in a study of blood T cells in healthy people across ages. Using a J-beta primer mix together with a sample-barcoded 5' primer, a second PCR was run for roughly 7 to 11 cycles. TCRdb called the 5' RACE reads again in MiXCR, with one record for every CDR3 protein. The sample lists over 1,300,000 distinct CDR3 sequences, approximately 63% occurring once. Material for sequencing was blood. Receptors originate from a man between 18 and 29 years old in good health.

The chain carries TRBV11-2 and TRBJ1-4; 8 bases are a match to TRBD1. The CDR3 has 15 residues. CDR1 is SGHAT and CDR2 is FQNNGV in the germline V gene. With V trimmed by 5 bases and J by 6 bases, 8 bases remained unmatched. The CDR3 region has the DNA TGTGCCAGCAGCCCATGGACAGGGAGGGATGAAAAACTGTTTTTT. It specifies CASSPWTGRDEKLFF.

In this sample, this clonotype turned up a few times. V gene TRBV6-5 combines with J gene TRBJ2-7; 8 bases are shared with TRBD1. The CDR3 runs 16 residues. V lost 4 bases to trimming and J lost 0 bases; unmatched junction nucleotides: 8. CDR1 MNHEY and CDR2 SVGAGI come from the germline V gene. The DNA for the CDR3 is TGTGCCAGCAGTTCCCTGAGACAGGGGCGCTCCTACGAGCAGTACTTC. Translated: CASSSLRQGRSYEQYF.

The rearrangement uses TRBV10-2 and TRBJ2-5; D is ambiguous. The V and J ends lost 5 bases and 0 bases respectively, with 7 bases between them. Germline V gene sequence: CDR1 WSHSY, CDR2 SAAADI. This CDR3 region has 13 residues. DNA of the CDR3: TGCGCCAGCAGTACAGTCGACCAAGAGACCCAGTACTTC. Encoded protein: CASSTVDQETQYF.

The V and J genes are TRBV29-1 and TRBJ2-1; D gene unclear. Trimming took 6 bases from V and 5 from J, leaving 20 bases between them. Germline V lookup: CDR1 SQVTM, CDR2 ANQGSEA. The CDR3 sequence is 15 residues long. The CDR3 DNA is TGCAGCGTGGAGACACTTGTCTCACTTAACAATGAGCAGTTCTTC. Translation: CSVETLVSLNNEQFF.

The gene calls are TRBV6-6 and TRBJ1-1, with no clear D. The V gene lost 0 bases and the J gene lost 3 bases, with 8 bases spanning the gap. Germline V lookup: CDR1 MNHNY, CDR2 SVGAGI (reference sequence). The CDR3 consists of 14 residues. The CDR3: CASSYSSGDTEAFF. As DNA, the CDR3 is TGTGCCAGCAGTTACTCTTCTGGGGACACTGAAGCTTTCTTT.

The chain links TRBV4-2 to TRBJ1-4, with D possibly TRBD1 on 6 matching bases. CDR3 size: 16 residues. The germline V and J ends were trimmed by 1 base and 13 bases, with 22 bases remaining between them. The germline V gene has CDR1 LGHNA and CDR2 YNFKEQ. The CDR3 DNA sequence: TGTGCCAGCAGCCAAGGGGGGCGGAATGAAAAACTTAGACTGTTTTTT. This codes for CASSQGGRNEKLRLFF.

The CDR3 loop is CSVVAFQETQYF. As DNA, the CDR3 is TGCAGCGTTGTGGCATTCCAAGAGACCCAGTACTTC. The rearrangement links TRBV29-1 to TRBJ2-5; D remains ambiguous. Trimming shortened V by 4 bases and J by 1 base, and 7 bases separated the two germline ends. The CDR3 spans 12 residues. From germline, CDR1 is SQVTM and CDR2 ANQGSEA.

The chain is built from TRBV12-3 or TRBV12-4 and TRBJ2-1; a possible D gene is TRBD2 (6 bases). With 4 bases removed from V and 5 bases from J, the gap between germline ends came to 15 bases. CDR3 length equals 15 residues. The CDR3 loop reads CASSWGGELNNEQFF. DNA of the CDR3: TGTGCCAGCAGTTGGGGCGGGGAGCTTAACAATGAGCAGTTCTTC.

The chain couples TRBV15 to TRBJ2-3; 10 bases align to TRBD2. Germline V gives CDR1 LNHNV, CDR2 YYDKDF (reference sequence). This CDR3 is built from 15 residues. V lost 4 bases, J lost 5 bases, and 6 bases stayed unmatched. Here the CDR3 DNA reads TGTGCCACCAGCATCAGGACTAGCGGTGGAGATACGCAGTATTTT. It specifies CATSIRTSGGDTQYF.

The V gene is TRBV20-1, the J gene TRBJ2-3; 10 bases fit TRBD2. The CDR3 has 18 amino acids. V dropped 4 bases and J dropped 1; count of bases not matched to a gene: 14. Germline V lookup: CDR1 DFQATT, CDR2 SNEGSKA (reference sequence). CDR3 region: CSATKEPASGGRTDTQYF. In nucleotides, the CDR3 is TGCAGTGCTACCAAAGAGCCGGCTAGCGGGGGACGCACAGATACGCAGTATTTT.